Shown below are 5 T cell receptor beta chains from a single sample sequenced in a study of blood T cell repertoires in COVID-19. Assay used: immunoSEQ multiplex PCR; TCRdb lists only in-frame clones, some missing. This table has some 160,000 clones, about four fifths appearing once. The sequenced material came from peripheral blood. These receptors came from a man between 65 and 85 years old with active or convalescent COVID-19.

This sequence joins TRBV28 and TRBJ2-6; 7 positions match TRBD1. The CDR3 spans 15 residues. CDR1 and CDR2 (germline): MDHEN, SYDVKM. The junction had 4 bases not matched to a gene; V was cut back by 6 bases and J by 2 bases. CDR3 sequence (DNA): TGTGCCAGCAGGACACAGGGGACTGGGGCCAACGTCCTGACTTTC. Its translation is CASRTQGTGANVLTF. Using reference TRBV28 and TRBJ2-6 for the parts outside the CDR3, the full variable domain is DVKVTQSSRYLVKRTGEKVFLECVQDMDHENMFWYRQDPGLGLRLIYFSYDVKMKEKGDIPEGYSVSREKKERFSLILESASTNQTSMYLCASRTQGTGANVLTFGAGSRLTVL.

This chain joins TRBV28 and TRBJ1-5; the D is unclear. This CDR3 is 13 amino acids long. V was clipped by 8 bases and J by 2 bases, with 10 bases between them. Germline V CDR1 and CDR2: MDHEN, SYDVKM. The CDR3 DNA follows: TGTGCCAGCCTCCCCGGAGGCAATCAGCCCCAGCATTTT. Its protein is CASLPGGNQPQHF.

V gene TRBV14 combines with J gene TRBJ2-5; 9 bases align to TRBD1. Germline CDR1 reads SGHDN; CDR2 reads FVKESK. This CDR3 contains 17 residues. J gave up 2 bases and V 4 bases, and 11 bases lay outside the gene matches. The CDR3 bases are TGTGCCAGCAGCCCATGGGACAGGGCCAACCTACAAGAGACCCAGTACTTC. This codes for CASSPWDRANLQETQYF.

V usage is TRBV27 and J usage is TRBJ1-2, with TRBD1 as a possible D gene (6 bases). V lost 3 bases, J lost 7 bases, and 15 bases lay in between. From germline, CDR1 is MNHEY and CDR2 SMNVEV (reference sequence). This CDR3 is built from 14 residues. CDR3 loop: CASSFLTGMSGYTF. In nucleotides, the CDR3 is TGTGCCAGCAGTTTCCTAACAGGGATGTCTGGCTACACCTTC.

The V and J genes are TRBV15 and TRBJ2-7; D perhaps matches TRBD1 (5 bases). There are 16 residues in the CDR3. V shed 0 bases and J shed 0 bases, with 12 bases lying between them. Germline V gene lookup returns CDR1 LNHNV and CDR2 YYDKDF (reference sequence). In DNA, the CDR3 is TGTGCCACCAGCAGAGACCCCAGGGTGAACTCCTACGAGCAGTACTTC. Protein sequence: CATSRDPRVNSYEQYF.